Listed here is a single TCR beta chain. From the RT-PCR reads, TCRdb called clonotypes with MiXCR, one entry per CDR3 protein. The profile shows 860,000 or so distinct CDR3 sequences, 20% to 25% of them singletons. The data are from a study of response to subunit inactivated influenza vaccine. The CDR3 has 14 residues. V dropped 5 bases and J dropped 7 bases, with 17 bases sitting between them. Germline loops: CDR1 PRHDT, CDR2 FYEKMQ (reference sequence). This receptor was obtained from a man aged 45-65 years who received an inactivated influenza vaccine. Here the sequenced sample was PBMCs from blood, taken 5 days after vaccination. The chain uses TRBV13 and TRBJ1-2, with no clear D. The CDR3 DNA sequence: TGTGCCAGCAGCCCACGGGCAGGCTCGTTTGGCTACACCTTC. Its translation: CASSPRAGSFGYTF.